Listed below are T cell receptor beta chains from one sample, sequenced in a study of blood T cells in healthy people across ages. MiXCR, run by TCRdb on the 5' RACE reads, gives a single entry per CDR3 protein. The repertoire holds approximately 1.5 million distinct CDR3 sequences, with approximately 32% as singletons. What was sequenced was blood. These receptors were obtained from a woman aged 30 to 39 in good health. Both conserved end residues are part of each CDR3. A D gene is named only where the DNA matches it firmly. Size is stated for part of the rows, as once, few or many counts, or as a class when the clone is expanded.

>TRBV6-2/TRBV6-3|few|TRBJ2-5|.
CASREGAPETQYF
TGTGCTTCCCGGGAGGGGGCCCCAGAGACCCAGTACTTC
>TRBV27|.|TRBJ2-3|.
CASSLPRDKPSTDTQYF
TGTGCCAGCAGTTTACCCCGGGACAAGCCTAGCACAGATACGCAGTATTTT
>TRBV20-1|few|TRBJ2-3|TRBD2
CSAESSSGGLTDTQYF
TGCAGTGCCGAATCATCGAGCGGGGGGCTCACAGATACGCAGTATTTT
>TRBV27|few|TRBJ2-7|.
CASSLKPSYEQYF
TGTGCCAGCAGTTTAAAGCCTTCCTACGAGCAGTACTTC
>TRBV27|few|TRBJ2-1|TRBD2
CASRLGTSGGANEQFF
TGTGCCAGCAGGCTCGGGACTAGCGGGGGGGCCAATGAGCAGTTCTTC
>TRBV12-3/TRBV12-4|.|TRBJ2-1|.
CASKRAYNEQFF
TGTGCCAGCAAGAGGGCCTACAATGAGCAGTTCTTC
>TRBV29-1|.|TRBJ2-7|.
CSVGRTQGSYEQYF
TGCAGCGTTGGAAGGACTCAAGGCTCCTACGAGCAGTACTTC
>TRBV6-1|.|TRBJ2-7|.
CASSPRGALWTGNHEQYF
TGTGCCAGCAGCCCTCGGGGGGCGCTTTGGACGGGGAACCACGAGCAGTACTTC
>TRBV7-9|few|TRBJ1-2|TRBD1
CASSLTTGEGYGYTF
TGTGCCAGCAGCTTAACGACAGGGGAGGGCTATGGCTACACCTTC
>TRBV2|.|TRBJ2-7|TRBD1
CASISQQGAGEQYF
TGTGCCAGCATCAGCCAGCAGGGGGCTGGGGAGCAGTACTTC
>TRBV20-1|.|TRBJ2-7|.
CSANPGVCEQYF
TGCAGTGCTAATCCAGGGGTCTGCGAGCAGTACTTC
>TRBV5-8|few|TRBJ2-1|TRBD2
CASSMGLAGPNEQFF
TGTGCCAGCAGCATGGGACTAGCGGGACCAAATGAGCAGTTCTTC
>TRBV24-1|.|TRBJ2-7|.
CATRAVLLFYEQYF
TGTGCCACCAGGGCAGTCCTGTTGTTCTACGAGCAGTACTTC
>TRBV10-3|.|TRBJ2-3|.
CAISAGTGTQYF
TGTGCCATCAGTGCGGGAACAGGTACGCAGTATTTT
>TRBV28|.|TRBJ1-1|.
CASSFPKGEAFF
TGTGCCAGCAGCTTCCCCAAGGGTGAAGCTTTCTTT
>TRBV5-1|.|TRBJ1-1|.
CASSDPVGEAFF
TGCGCCAGCAGCGACCCGGTTGGTGAAGCTTTCTTT
>TRBV7-3|.|TRBJ2-1|TRBD2
CTSSSGSGAYNEQFF
TGTACCAGCAGCTCGGGGAGCGGGGCTTACAATGAGCAGTTCTTC
>TRBV2|.|TRBJ1-2|.
CASTQTVYGYTF
TGTGCCAGCACCCAGACAGTCTATGGCTACACCTTC
>TRBV15|.|TRBJ2-3|.
CATSRQTDAQYF
TGTGCCACCAGCAGACAGACAGATGCGCAGTATTTT
>TRBV20-1|.|TRBJ1-2|.
CSANPTRGINYGYTF
TGCAGTGCTAATCCGACTAGGGGAATTAACTATGGCTACACCTTC
>TRBV10-3|.|TRBJ1-2|.
CAISGSRADYGYTF
TGTGCCATCAGTGGAAGCAGGGCCGACTATGGCTACACCTTC
>TRBV9|few|TRBJ2-7|TRBD1
CASSVGGQGLGTYEQYF
TGTGCCAGCAGCGTAGGAGGACAGGGGCTAGGGACCTACGAGCAGTACTTC
>TRBV5-1|.|TRBJ2-7|.
CASSFQGLGEQYF
TGCGCCAGCAGCTTTCAGGGGTTGGGCGAGCAGTACTTC
>TRBV20-1|once|TRBJ1-5|.
CSATAGPNQPQHF
TGCAGTGCCACGGCGGGCCCTAATCAGCCCCAGCATTTT
>TRBV4-1|few|TRBJ2-7|.
CASSRGARTYEQYF
TGCGCCAGCAGCCGGGGGGCACGGACCTACGAGCAGTACTTC
>TRBV7-9|few|TRBJ2-5|.
CASSAGDTQQETQYF
TGTGCCAGCAGCGCCGGGGACACGCAGCAAGAGACCCAGTACTTC
>TRBV9|.|TRBJ2-2|.
CASSPTATGELFF
TGTGCCAGCAGCCCCACAGCAACCGGGGAGCTGTTTTTT
>TRBV13|.|TRBJ2-1|TRBD2
CASGLYLREGGEQFF
TGTGCCAGCGGCTTATATTTGCGGGAGGGCGGTGAGCAGTTCTTC
>TRBV6-1|.|TRBJ2-1|TRBD2
CASISSGNLGEQFF
TGTGCCAGCATATCTAGCGGGAATTTGGGTGAGCAGTTCTTC
>TRBV15|many|TRBJ2-7|TRBD1
CATSRDRVGEQYF
TGTGCCACCAGCCGGGACAGGGTAGGCGAGCAGTACTTC
>TRBV20-1|.|TRBJ1-1|.
CSARVWAGNTEAFF
TGCAGTGCTAGAGTGTGGGCAGGAAACACTGAAGCTTTCTTT
>TRBV28|few|TRBJ2-6|TRBD2
CASSSSRTSGRAFTGANVLTF
TGTGCCAGCAGTTCGTCCCGGACTAGCGGGAGGGCCTTCACTGGGGCCAACGTCCTGACTTTC
>TRBV5-1|.|TRBJ1-2|TRBD1
CASHHGQANYGYTF
TGCGCCAGCCACCACGGACAGGCTAACTATGGCTACACCTTC
>TRBV4-1|few|TRBJ2-7|.
CASSQDVGVPYEQYF
TGCGCCAGCAGCCAAGATGTGGGGGTCCCCTACGAGCAGTACTTC
>TRBV2|.|TRBJ1-2|.
CACWRAGYGYTF
TGTGCCTGCTGGCGGGCAGGCTATGGCTACACCTTC
>TRBV28|few|TRBJ2-6|.
CASRRGPLDGAGANVLTF
TGTGCCAGCAGAAGGGGCCCTCTCGACGGGGCTGGGGCCAACGTCCTGACTTTC
>TRBV20-1|.|TRBJ2-5|.
CSLIRGQETQYF
TGCAGCTTAATACGGGGGCAAGAGACCCAGTACTTC
>TRBV20-1|.|TRBJ1-2|TRBD1
CSARDLTGGGGYTF
TGCAGTGCTAGAGATCTAACAGGGGGGGGAGGCTACACCTTC
>TRBV27|.|TRBJ1-2|.
CASSPLGGEYGYTF
TGTGCCAGCAGCCCCTTAGGGGGTGAGTATGGCTACACCTTC
>TRBV20-1|.|TRBJ1-2|TRBD1
CSARPATGGHGYTF
TGCAGTGCTAGACCAGCCACAGGGGGACATGGCTACACCTTC
>TRBV7-8|few|TRBJ2-7|.
CASPRISGHQGGQYF
TGTGCCAGCCCAAGGATTAGCGGCCATCAAGGTGGGCAGTACTTC
>TRBV20-1|few|TRBJ2-3|TRBD2
CSARRRGGTGDTQYF
TGCAGTGCTAGAAGACGGGGGGGCACTGGAGATACGCAGTATTTT
>TRBV12-3/TRBV12-4|.|TRBJ1-2|TRBD1
CASSSSETGFNGYTF
TGTGCCAGCAGTTCCTCCGAGACAGGGTTCAATGGCTACACCTTC
>TRBV20-1|many|TRBJ2-5|TRBD1
CSATGQGPYQETQYF
TGCAGTGCTACAGGACAGGGCCCCTATCAAGAGACCCAGTACTTC
>TRBV9|many|TRBJ2-7|TRBD2
CASSVGGNYEQYF
TGTGCCAGCAGCGTGGGGGGGAACTACGAGCAGTACTTC
>TRBV6-6|.|TRBJ2-7|.
CASSSSDRLYNEQYF
TGTGCCAGCAGTTCCTCTGACAGACTATACAATGAGCAGTACTTC
>TRBV5-1|.|TRBJ2-7|TRBD2
CASSQTSGSLSEQYF
TGCGCCAGCAGCCAGACTAGCGGGAGTCTAAGCGAGCAGTACTTC
>TRBV24-1|.|TRBJ2-1|.
CATSDAGHAPPHEQFF
TGTGCCACCAGTGATGCCGGTCACGCGCCTCCTCATGAGCAGTTCTTC
>TRBV28|.|TRBJ2-7|TRBD2
CASSLSLAGGPSSYEQYF
TGTGCCAGCAGTTTAAGTCTAGCGGGAGGGCCTTCCTCCTACGAGCAGTACTTC
>TRBV29-1|.|TRBJ1-2|.
CSVVKEDYGYTF
TGCAGCGTTGTGAAGGAGGACTATGGCTACACCTTC